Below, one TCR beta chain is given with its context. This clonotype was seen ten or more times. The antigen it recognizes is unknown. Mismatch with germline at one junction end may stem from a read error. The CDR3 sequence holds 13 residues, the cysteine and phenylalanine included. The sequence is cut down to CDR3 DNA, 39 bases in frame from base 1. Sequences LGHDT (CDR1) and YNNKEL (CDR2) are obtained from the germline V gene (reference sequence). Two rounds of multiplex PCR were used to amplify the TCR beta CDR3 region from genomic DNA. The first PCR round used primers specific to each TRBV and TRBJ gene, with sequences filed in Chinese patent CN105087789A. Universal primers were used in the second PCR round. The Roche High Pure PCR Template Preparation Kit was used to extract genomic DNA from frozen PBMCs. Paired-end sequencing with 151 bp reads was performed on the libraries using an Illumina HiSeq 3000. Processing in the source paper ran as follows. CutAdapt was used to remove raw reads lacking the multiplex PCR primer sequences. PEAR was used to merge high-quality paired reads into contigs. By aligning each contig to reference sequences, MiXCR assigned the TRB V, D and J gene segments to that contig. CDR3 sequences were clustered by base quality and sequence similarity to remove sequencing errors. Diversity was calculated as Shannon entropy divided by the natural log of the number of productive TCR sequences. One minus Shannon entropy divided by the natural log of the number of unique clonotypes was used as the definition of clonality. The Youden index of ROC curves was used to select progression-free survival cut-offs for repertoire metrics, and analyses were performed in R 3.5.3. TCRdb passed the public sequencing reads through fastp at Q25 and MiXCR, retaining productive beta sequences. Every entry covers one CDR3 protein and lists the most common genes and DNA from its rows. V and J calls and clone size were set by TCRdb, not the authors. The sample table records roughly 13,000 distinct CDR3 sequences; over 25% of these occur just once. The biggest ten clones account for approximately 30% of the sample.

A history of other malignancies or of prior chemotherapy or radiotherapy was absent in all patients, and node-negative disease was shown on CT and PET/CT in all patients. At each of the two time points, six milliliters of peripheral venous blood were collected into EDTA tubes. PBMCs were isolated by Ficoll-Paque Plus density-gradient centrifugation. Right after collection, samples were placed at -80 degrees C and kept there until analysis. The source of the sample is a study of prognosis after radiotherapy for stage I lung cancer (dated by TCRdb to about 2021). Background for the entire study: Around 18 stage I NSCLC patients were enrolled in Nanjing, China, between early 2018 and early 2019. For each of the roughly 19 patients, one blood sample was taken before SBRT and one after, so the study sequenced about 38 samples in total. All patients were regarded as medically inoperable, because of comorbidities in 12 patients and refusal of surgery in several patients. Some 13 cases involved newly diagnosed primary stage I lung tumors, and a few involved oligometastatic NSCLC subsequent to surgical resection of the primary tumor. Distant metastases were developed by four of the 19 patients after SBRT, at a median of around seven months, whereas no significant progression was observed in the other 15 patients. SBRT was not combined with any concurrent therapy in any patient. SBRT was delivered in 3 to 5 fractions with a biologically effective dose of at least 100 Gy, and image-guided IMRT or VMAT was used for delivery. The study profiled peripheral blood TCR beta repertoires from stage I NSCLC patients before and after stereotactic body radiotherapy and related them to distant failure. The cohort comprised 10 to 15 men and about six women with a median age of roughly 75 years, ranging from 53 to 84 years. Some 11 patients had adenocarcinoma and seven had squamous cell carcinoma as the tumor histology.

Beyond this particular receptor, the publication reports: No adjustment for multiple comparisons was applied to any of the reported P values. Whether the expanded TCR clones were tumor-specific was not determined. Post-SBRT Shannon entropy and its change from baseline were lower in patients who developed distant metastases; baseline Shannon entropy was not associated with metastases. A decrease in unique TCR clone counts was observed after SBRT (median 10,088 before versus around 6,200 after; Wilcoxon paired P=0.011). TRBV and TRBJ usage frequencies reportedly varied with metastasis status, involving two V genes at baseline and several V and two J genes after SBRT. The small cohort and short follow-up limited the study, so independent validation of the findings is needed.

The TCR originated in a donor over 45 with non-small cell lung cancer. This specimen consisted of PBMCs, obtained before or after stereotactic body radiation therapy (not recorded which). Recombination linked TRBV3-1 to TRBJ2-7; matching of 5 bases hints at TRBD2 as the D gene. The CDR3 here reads CASSQERGYEQHF. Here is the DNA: TGTGCCAGCAGCCAAGAGAGAGGGTACGAGCAGCACTTC.